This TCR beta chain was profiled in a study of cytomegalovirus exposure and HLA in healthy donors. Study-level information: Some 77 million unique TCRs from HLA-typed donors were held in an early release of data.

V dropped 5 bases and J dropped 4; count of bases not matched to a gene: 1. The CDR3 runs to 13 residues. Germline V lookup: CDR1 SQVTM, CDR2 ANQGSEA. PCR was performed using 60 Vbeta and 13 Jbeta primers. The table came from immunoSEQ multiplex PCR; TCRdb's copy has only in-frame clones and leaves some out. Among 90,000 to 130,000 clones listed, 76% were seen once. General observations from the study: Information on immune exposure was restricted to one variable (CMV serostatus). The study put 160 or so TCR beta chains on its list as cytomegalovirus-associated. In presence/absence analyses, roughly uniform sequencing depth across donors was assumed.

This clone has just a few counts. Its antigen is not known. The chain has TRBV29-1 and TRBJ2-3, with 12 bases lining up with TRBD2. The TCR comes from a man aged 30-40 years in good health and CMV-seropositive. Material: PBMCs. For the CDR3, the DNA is TGCAGCGTTCGGACTAGCGGGGCAGATACGCAGTATTTT. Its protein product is CSVRTSGADTQYF.